Listed below are T cell receptor beta chains from one sample, sequenced in a study of PD-L1 blockade in urothelial cancer. TCRdb's copy holds only in-frame clones and misses some; the assay was immunoSEQ multiplex PCR. In the table there are approximately 110,000 clones, around 85% of which are singletons. This sample comprised PBMCs, obtained around atezolizumab (anti-PD-L1) treatment. Source of these receptors: a man aged 45-65 years with urothelial cancer. CDR3s include the opening cysteine and the closing phenylalanine or tryptophan. A D gene is named only where the DNA matches it firmly. Rows may omit the clone size; those that give it use once, few, many or a size class.

D gene: TRBD1; J gene: TRBJ2-7; clone size: NA; V gene: TRBV7-8; CDR3 protein: CASSTTGVYYEQYF; CDR3 DNA: TGTGCCAGCAGCACGACAGGGGTTTACTACGAGCAGTACTTC
D gene: NA; J gene: TRBJ1-2; clone size: NA; V gene: TRBV7-3; CDR3 protein: CASSLVAGSRDGYTF; CDR3 DNA: TGTGCCAGCAGCCTTGTCGCAGGGTCCAGGGATGGCTACACCTTC
D gene: NA; J gene: TRBJ2-3; clone size: NA; V gene: TRBV5-4; CDR3 protein: CASSLSREADTQYF; CDR3 DNA: TGTGCCAGCAGCTTGAGCAGGGAGGCAGATACGCAGTATTTT
D gene: TRBD2; J gene: TRBJ2-1; clone size: NA; V gene: TRBV18; CDR3 protein: CASSPRTSGRGDNEQFF; CDR3 DNA: TGTGCCAGCTCACCTCGGACTAGCGGGAGAGGGGACAATGAGCAGTTCTTC
D gene: NA; J gene: TRBJ1-5; clone size: NA; V gene: TRBV2; CDR3 protein: CASSQDYSNQPQHF; CDR3 DNA: TGTGCCAGCAGTCAAGATTATAGCAATCAGCCCCAGCATTTT
D gene: TRBD1; J gene: TRBJ2-7; clone size: NA; V gene: TRBV19; CDR3 protein: CANRPGTVSYEQYF; CDR3 DNA: TGTGCCAATAGGCCCGGGACAGTCTCCTACGAGCAGTACTTC
D gene: TRBD2; J gene: TRBJ2-5; clone size: NA; V gene: TRBV7-2; CDR3 protein: CASSFDSGERETQYF; CDR3 DNA: TGTGCCAGCAGCTTCGATAGCGGGGAGAGAGAGACCCAGTACTTC
D gene: NA; J gene: TRBJ2-3; clone size: NA; V gene: TRBV28; CDR3 protein: CASSQGRGWTQYF; CDR3 DNA: TGTGCCAGCAGCCAAGGTAGGGGGTGGACGCAGTATTTT
D gene: NA; J gene: TRBJ2-1; clone size: few; V gene: TRBV11-1; CDR3 protein: CATSNQGGGVGEQFF; CDR3 DNA: TGTGCCACCTCCAACCAGGGCGGCGGAGTGGGTGAGCAGTTCTTC
D gene: TRBD2; J gene: TRBJ2-3; clone size: NA; V gene: TRBV27; CDR3 protein: CASRELAGALRTDTQYF; CDR3 DNA: TGTGCCAGCAGGGAACTAGCGGGAGCGCTGAGAACAGATACGCAGTATTTT
D gene: TRBD1; J gene: TRBJ1-4; clone size: few; V gene: TRBV30; CDR3 protein: CAWRDRGRNEKLFF; CDR3 DNA: TGTGCCTGGCGGGACAGGGGTAGGAATGAAAAACTGTTTTTT
D gene: TRBD1; J gene: TRBJ1-1; clone size: once; V gene: TRBV7-2; CDR3 protein: CASSRDRGDGTEAFF; CDR3 DNA: TGTGCCAGCAGCCGGGACAGGGGTGATGGCACTGAAGCTTTCTTT
D gene: TRBD2; J gene: TRBJ2-7; clone size: few; V gene: TRBV10-3; CDR3 protein: CATEREGSYEQYF; CDR3 DNA: TGTGCCACCGAGCGGGAGGGTTCCTACGAGCAGTACTTC
D gene: TRBD2; J gene: TRBJ2-1; clone size: NA; V gene: TRBV6-5; CDR3 protein: CASKRGLAGGREQFF; CDR3 DNA: TGTGCCAGCAAGAGGGGACTAGCGGGAGGACGGGAGCAGTTCTTC
D gene: TRBD2; J gene: TRBJ2-5; clone size: NA; V gene: TRBV30; CDR3 protein: CAWNSGSGETQYF; CDR3 DNA: TGTGCCTGGAACAGCGGGAGTGGAGAGACCCAGTACTTC
D gene: TRBD2; J gene: TRBJ2-7; clone size: NA; V gene: TRBV5-1; CDR3 protein: CASSGGRTSANYEQYF; CDR3 DNA: TGCGCCAGCAGCGGAGGCAGGACTAGCGCTAACTACGAGCAGTACTTC
D gene: TRBD2; J gene: TRBJ2-1; clone size: once; V gene: TRBV16; CDR3 protein: CASSQSGLAGAEQFF; CDR3 DNA: TGTGCCAGCAGCCAATCGGGGCTAGCGGGAGCTGAGCAGTTCTTC
D gene: NA; J gene: TRBJ1-2; clone size: NA; V gene: TRBV28; CDR3 protein: CASRPGGEGGYGYTF; CDR3 DNA: TGTGCCAGCAGACCTGGGGGGGAAGGGGGCTATGGCTACACCTTC
D gene: NA; J gene: TRBJ1-1; clone size: NA; V gene: TRBV18; CDR3 protein: CASSPQQARKAFF; CDR3 DNA: TGTGCCAGCTCACCACAACAGGCCCGAAAAGCTTTCTTT
D gene: NA; J gene: TRBJ2-1; clone size: NA; V gene: TRBV7-2; CDR3 protein: CASSLGWAALHNEQFF; CDR3 DNA: TGTGCCAGCAGCTTAGGGTGGGCCGCACTTCACAATGAGCAGTTCTTC
D gene: NA; J gene: TRBJ2-1; clone size: once; V gene: TRBV30; CDR3 protein: CAWSVQGGKEFF; CDR3 DNA: TGTGCCTGGAGTGTGCAAGGCGGGAAGGAGTTCTTC
D gene: NA; J gene: TRBJ2-3; clone size: NA; V gene: TRBV7-2; CDR3 protein: CASSPRQAGADTQYF; CDR3 DNA: TGTGCCAGCAGCCCTCGACAGGCAGGGGCAGATACGCAGTATTTT
D gene: NA; J gene: TRBJ1-2; clone size: once; V gene: TRBV18; CDR3 protein: CASSPNPLNPGYGYTF; CDR3 DNA: TGTGCCAGCTCACCAAACCCCCTCAACCCGGGCTATGGCTACACCTTC
D gene: TRBD1; J gene: TRBJ1-5; clone size: NA; V gene: TRBV7-8; CDR3 protein: CASSRDRGSNQPQHF; CDR3 DNA: TGTGCCAGCAGCCGGGACAGGGGGAGCAATCAGCCCCAGCATTTT
D gene: NA; J gene: TRBJ2-5; clone size: NA; V gene: TRBV29-1; CDR3 protein: CSVHSYETQYF; CDR3 DNA: TGCAGCGTTCACAGCTACGAGACCCAGTACTTC